A single T cell receptor (beta chain) is shown here with its context. What it binds is not known. TCRdb re-derived calls from the 5' RACE reads in MiXCR, one entry per CDR3 protein. The sample yields about 240,000 distinct CDR3 sequences, roughly 13% seen once. These data are taken from a study of identical twins. The CDR3 has 16 residues. V shed 2 bases and J shed 1 base, with 12 bases lying between them. The germline gives CDR1 SGHTA, CDR2 FQGNSA. Study outcomes and limitations: The more abundant beta clonotypes in cord blood had fewer insertions, and memory repertoires did not show this.

These sequences were also reported in another study, on yellow fever vaccine responses in identical twins.

The chain combines TRBV7-2 with TRBJ1-3; D gene unclear. Specimen: memory (CD45RO+) T cells sorted from blood. This sequence was found in a woman between 18 and 29 years old in good health. The CDR3 DNA sequence: TGTGCCAGCAGCTTAAGGGCAGCCTCATCTGGAAACACCATATATTTT. It translates to CASSLRAASSGNTIYF.